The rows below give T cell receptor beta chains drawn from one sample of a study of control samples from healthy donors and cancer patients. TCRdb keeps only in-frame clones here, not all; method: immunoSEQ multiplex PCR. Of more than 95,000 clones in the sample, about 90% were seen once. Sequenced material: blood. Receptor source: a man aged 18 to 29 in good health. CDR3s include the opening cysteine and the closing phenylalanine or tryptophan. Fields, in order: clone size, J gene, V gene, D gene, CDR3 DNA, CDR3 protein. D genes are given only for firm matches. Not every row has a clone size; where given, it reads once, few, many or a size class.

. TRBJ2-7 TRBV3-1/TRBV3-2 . TGTGCCAGCAGCCGCGTTGGAGGATTCCCCCACGGCGAGCAGTACTTC CASSRVGGFPHGEQYF
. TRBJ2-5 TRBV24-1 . TGTGCCACCAGTGATTTAGGAGAGACCCAGTACTTC CATSDLGETQYF
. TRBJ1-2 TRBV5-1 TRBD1 TGCGCCAGCAGCTTGGTTGCAGGGACAGGGCCGCAGGGCTACACCTTC CASSLVAGTGPQGYTF
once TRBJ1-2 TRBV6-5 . TGTGCCAGCAGTTCGGCCGGGGACGGCAACTATGGCTACACCTTC CASSSAGDGNYGYTF
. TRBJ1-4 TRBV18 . TGTGCCAGCTCACCGGATGGTGAAAAACTGTTTTTT CASSPDGEKLFF
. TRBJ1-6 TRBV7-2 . TGTGCCAGCAGTGTTGACACCTATTCACCCCTCCACTTT CASSVDTYSPLHF
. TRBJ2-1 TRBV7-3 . TGTGCCAGCAGCGTGGCTAGGGGCGAGCAGTTCTTC CASSVARGEQFF
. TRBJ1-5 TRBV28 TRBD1 TGTGCCAGCAGTTTACGGACCATCGGACAGGGGAATCAGCCCCAGCATTTT CASSLRTIGQGNQPQHF
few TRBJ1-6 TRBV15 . TGTGCCACCAGCACAGGGGAAAATTCACCCCTCCACTTT CATSTGENSPLHF
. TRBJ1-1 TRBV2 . TGTGCCAGCAGTCAGGACCAATTCATCCGAGCTTTCTTT CASSQDQFIRAFF
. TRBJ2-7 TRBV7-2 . TGTGCCAGCAGCGAGAGGGGCGGGGCTCTAACCTACGAGCAGTACTTC CASSERGGALTYEQYF
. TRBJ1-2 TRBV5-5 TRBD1 TGTGCCAGCAGCTTGACAGGGGGCCTTGGCTACACCTTC CASSLTGGLGYTF
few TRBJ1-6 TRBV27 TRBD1 TGTGCCAGCCAGGGGGTTAATAATTCACCCCTCCACTTT CASQGVNNSPLHF
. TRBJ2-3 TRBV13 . TGTGCCAGCAGCCCGCTACTTACGGGCACAGATACGCAGTATTTT CASSPLLTGTDTQYF
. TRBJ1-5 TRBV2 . TGTGCCAGCTCGTCCAGGACCGCGAACAATCAGCCCCAGCATTTT CASSSRTANNQPQHF
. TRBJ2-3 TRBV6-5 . TGTGCCAGCAGCCCGAATCGTTTAGATACGCAGTATTTT CASSPNRLDTQYF
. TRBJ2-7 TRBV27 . TGTGCCAGCACCGCCCGGAGGGGCTACGAGCAGTACTTC CASTARRGYEQYF
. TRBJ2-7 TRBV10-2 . TGCGCCAGCAGTGAGTCGAGGGGGTTCGAGCAGTACTTC CASSESRGFEQYF
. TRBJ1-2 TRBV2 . TGTGCCAGCAGTGACCACTATGGCTACACCTTC CASSDHYGYTF
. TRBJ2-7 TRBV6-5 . TGTGCCAGCAGTTACCCACGGTCCGAGCAGTACTTC CASSYPRSEQYF
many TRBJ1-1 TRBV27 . TGTGCCAGCAGTTTAAGGCCCTCGGCCCCTGAAGCTTTCTTT CASSLRPSAPEAFF
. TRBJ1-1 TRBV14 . TGTGCCAGCAGACCGGGACTCGGCACAGCTTTCTTT CASRPGLGTAFF
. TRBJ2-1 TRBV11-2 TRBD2 TGTGCCAGCAGCTTAGATATAACTAGCGGGAATGAGCAGTTCTTC CASSLDITSGNEQFF
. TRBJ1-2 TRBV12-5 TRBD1 TGTGCTAGTGGTTTGGTCCCTGGGGGACAGTACACCTTC CASGLVPGGQYTF
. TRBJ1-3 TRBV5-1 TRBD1 TGCGCCAGCAGCCTATCAGGGGGCGATTCTGGAAACACCATATATTTT CASSLSGGDSGNTIYF
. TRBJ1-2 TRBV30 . TGTGCCTGGACCCAAGGGAAGGGAGCCTCCTATGGCTACACCTTC CAWTQGKGASYGYTF
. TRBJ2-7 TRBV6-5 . TGTGCCAGCACCAAATCGACACATAGCTCCTACGAGCAGTACTTC CASTKSTHSSYEQYF
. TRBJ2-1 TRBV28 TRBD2 TGTGCCAGCAGTTTATTACAAGGAGTGGGACTAGCTGAGCAGTTCTTC CASSLLQGVGLAEQFF
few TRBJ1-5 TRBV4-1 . TGCGCCAGCAGCCAAGAGGAGTTCGGTGGCAATCAGCCCCAGCATTTT CASSQEEFGGNQPQHF
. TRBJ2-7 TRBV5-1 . TGCGCCAGCAGTACGGGACCGAGCAACGAGCAGTACTTC CASSTGPSNEQYF
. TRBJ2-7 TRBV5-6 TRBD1 TGTGCCAGCAGCAGGGGGCGCGGATACGAGCAGTACTTC CASSRGRGYEQYF
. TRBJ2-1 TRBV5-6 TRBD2 TGTGCCAGCAGCTTTCGCGGGAGGCGGGCCTACAATGAGCAGTTCTTC CASSFRGRRAYNEQFF
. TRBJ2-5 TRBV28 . TGTGCCGTTAGGGAAGAGACCCAGTACTTC CAVREETQYF
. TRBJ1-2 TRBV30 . TGTGCCTGGACAGTGAACTATGGCTACACCTTC CAWTVNYGYTF
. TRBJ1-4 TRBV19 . TGTGCCAGTAGTCCAGGACAGTTCGATGAAAAACTGTTTTTT CASSPGQFDEKLFF
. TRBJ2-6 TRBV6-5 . TGTGCCAGCAGTTACTCGATGGGGGTTGGGGCCAACGTCCTGACTTTC CASSYSMGVGANVLTF
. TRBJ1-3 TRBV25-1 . TGTGCCAGCACCTCAGCCGGAGCTCGCTCTGGAAACACCATATATTTT CASTSAGARSGNTIYF
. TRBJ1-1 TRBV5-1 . TGCGCCAGCAGTCGAGGGTACCAGGAGAACACTGAAGCTTTCTTT CASSRGYQENTEAFF
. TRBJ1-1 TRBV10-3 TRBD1 TGTGCCATCAGTGAGATCACCACAGGGGACACTGAAGCTTTCTTT CAISEITTGDTEAFF
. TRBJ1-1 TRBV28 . TGTGCCAGCAGTTTAATGGAGGGGACTGAAGCTTTCTTT CASSLMEGTEAFF